The clone carrying this T cell receptor (beta chain) was seen a few times. This sample was included in a study of type 1 and type 2 diabetes patients. On the study more broadly: The cohort mixed type 1 diabetes, type 2 diabetes and nondiabetic donors. Across the study, 18,976,912 paired-end reads were produced.

The PCR template was genomic DNA. Amplification of the beta chain CDR3 used 30 forward and 13 reverse multiplex primers. Via MiXCR, TCRdb re-called the multiplex PCR reads, giving one row per CDR3 protein. Among approximately 260,000 distinct CDR3 sequences listed, around 47% were seen once. The germline V gene encodes CDR1 SGHRS and CDR2 YFSETQ. Trimming cost V 6 bases and J 4 bases, with 14 bases left between them. This CDR3 contains 14 residues. Sequencing was performed on peripheral blood mononuclear cells (PBMCs). This clonotype was sampled from a man between 18 and 35 years old with type 2 diabetes. The chain uses TRBV5-1 and TRBJ2-1; D not certain. The CDR3 reads CASTRPDNYNEQFF. The CDR3 DNA reads as TGCGCCAGCACTCGGCCAGATAATTACAATGAGCAGTTCTTC.